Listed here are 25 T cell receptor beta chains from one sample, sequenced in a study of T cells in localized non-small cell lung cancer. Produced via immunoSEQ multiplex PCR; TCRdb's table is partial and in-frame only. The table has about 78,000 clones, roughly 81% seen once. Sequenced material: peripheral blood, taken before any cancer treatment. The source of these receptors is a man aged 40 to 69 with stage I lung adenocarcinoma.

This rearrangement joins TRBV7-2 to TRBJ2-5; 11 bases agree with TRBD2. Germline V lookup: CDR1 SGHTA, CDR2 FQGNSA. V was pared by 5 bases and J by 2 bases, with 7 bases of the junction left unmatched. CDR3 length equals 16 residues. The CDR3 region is CASSLGLAGGQETQYF. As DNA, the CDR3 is TGTGCCAGCAGCCTTGGTCTAGCGGGGGGACAAGAGACCCAGTACTTC. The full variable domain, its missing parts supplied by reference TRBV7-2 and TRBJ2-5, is GAGVSQSPSNKVTEKGKDVELRCDPISGHTALYWYRQSLGQGLEFLIYFQGNSAPDKSGLPSDRFSAERTGGSVSTLTIQRTQQEDSAVYLCASSLGLAGGQETQYFGPGTRLLVL.

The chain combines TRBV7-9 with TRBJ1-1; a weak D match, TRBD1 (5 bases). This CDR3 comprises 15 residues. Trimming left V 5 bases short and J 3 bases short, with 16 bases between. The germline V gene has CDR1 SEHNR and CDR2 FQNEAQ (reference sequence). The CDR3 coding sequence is TGTGCCAGCAGCCTCTCCGGGACCCCCCACACTGAAGCTTTCTTT. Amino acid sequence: CASSLSGTPHTEAFF.

The CDR3 sequence: CASTKDVTSGRFYEQYF. The CDR3 DNA sequence: TGTGCCAGCACCAAGGACGTGACTAGCGGGAGGTTCTACGAGCAGTACTTC. The rearrangement uses TRBV11-2 and TRBJ2-7, with 13 bases lining up with TRBD2. The length of the CDR3 is 17 residues. With 7 bases clipped from V and 3 bases from J, the junction kept 12 bases outside the gene matches. The germline CDR1 and CDR2 sequences are SGHAT and FQNNGV.

The chain's CDR3 is CASSPSSGFRYEQYF. The CDR3 nucleotides read TGTGCCAGTAGTCCCTCTAGCGGGTTTCGCTACGAGCAGTACTTC. The rearrangement joins TRBV19 to TRBJ2-7; 8 bases agree with TRBD2. J lost 3 bases, V lost 5 bases, and 9 bases had no gene match. The CDR3 consists of 15 residues. In germline, CDR1 is LNHDA, CDR2 SQIVND (reference sequence).

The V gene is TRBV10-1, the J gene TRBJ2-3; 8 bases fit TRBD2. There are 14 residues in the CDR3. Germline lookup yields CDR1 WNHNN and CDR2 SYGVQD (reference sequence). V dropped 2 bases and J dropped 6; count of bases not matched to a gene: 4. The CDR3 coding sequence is TGCGCCAGCAGTGAGGCCGGGACTAGGGATACGCAGTATTTT. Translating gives CASSEAGTRDTQYF.

The CDR3 here is CASSPTYGKGEKLFF. In nucleotides, the CDR3 is TGCGCCAGCAGCCCCACTTATGGCAAGGGTGAAAAACTGTTTTTT. V is TRBV4-3 and J is TRBJ1-4; D unclear. Germline V CDR1 and CDR2: LGHNA, YSLEER. Trimming cost V 4 bases and J 7 bases, with 16 bases left between them. The CDR3 runs to 15 residues.

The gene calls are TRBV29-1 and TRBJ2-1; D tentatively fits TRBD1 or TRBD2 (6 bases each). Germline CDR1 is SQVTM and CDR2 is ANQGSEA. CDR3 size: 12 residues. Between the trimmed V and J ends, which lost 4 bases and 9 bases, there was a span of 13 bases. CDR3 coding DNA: TGCAGCGTTGGGGGGGCCGGGGGTGAGCAGTTCTTC. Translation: CSVGGAGGEQFF.

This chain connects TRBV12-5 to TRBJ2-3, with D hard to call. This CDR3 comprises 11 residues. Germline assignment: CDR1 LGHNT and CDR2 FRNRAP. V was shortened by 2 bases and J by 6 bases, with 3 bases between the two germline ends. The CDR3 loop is CASGLRDTQYF. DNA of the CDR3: TGTGCTAGTGGTTTGAGGGATACGCAGTATTTT.

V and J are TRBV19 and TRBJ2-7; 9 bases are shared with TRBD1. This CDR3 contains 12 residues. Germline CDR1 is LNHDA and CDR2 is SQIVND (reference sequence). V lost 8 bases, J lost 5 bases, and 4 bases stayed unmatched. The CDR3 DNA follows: TGTGCCAGTGCCCGGGACAGGGACGAGCAGTACTTC. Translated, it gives CASARDRDEQYF.

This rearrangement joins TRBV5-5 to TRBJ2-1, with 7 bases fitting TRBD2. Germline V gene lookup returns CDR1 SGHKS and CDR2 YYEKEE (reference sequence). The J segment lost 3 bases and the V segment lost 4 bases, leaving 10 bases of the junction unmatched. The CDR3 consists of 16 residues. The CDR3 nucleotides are TGTGCCAGCAGCCCCCCCGAGCGGGGACGCTACAATGAGCAGTTCTTC. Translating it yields CASSPPERGRYNEQFF.

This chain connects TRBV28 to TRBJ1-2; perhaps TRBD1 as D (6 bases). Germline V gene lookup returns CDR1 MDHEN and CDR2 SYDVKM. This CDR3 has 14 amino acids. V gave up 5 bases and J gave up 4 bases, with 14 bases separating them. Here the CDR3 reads CASSITGTGYGYTF. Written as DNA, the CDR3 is TGTGCCAGCAGTATCACAGGGACCGGCTATGGCTACACCTTC.

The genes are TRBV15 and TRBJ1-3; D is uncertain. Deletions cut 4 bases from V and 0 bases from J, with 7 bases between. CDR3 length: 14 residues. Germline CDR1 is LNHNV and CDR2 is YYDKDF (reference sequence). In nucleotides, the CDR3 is TGTGCCACCAGCAAAGGCCTCTCTGGAAACACCATATATTTT. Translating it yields CATSKGLSGNTIYF.

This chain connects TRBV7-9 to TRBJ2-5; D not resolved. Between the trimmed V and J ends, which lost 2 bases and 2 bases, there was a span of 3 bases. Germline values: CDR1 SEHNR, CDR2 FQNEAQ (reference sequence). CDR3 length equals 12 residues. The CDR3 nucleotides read TGTGCCAGCAGCTTACCTCAAGAGACCCAGTACTTC. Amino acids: CASSLPQETQYF.

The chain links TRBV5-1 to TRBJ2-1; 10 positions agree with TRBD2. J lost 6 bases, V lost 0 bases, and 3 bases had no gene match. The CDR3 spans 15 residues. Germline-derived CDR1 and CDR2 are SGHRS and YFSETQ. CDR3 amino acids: CASSLALAGVNEQFF. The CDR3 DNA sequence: TGCGCCAGCAGCTTGGCTCTAGCGGGGGTCAATGAGCAGTTCTTC.

CDR3 residues: CATSREPAGGRGNTIYF. DNA for the CDR3: TGTGCCACCAGCAGAGAGCCGGCGGGGGGGCGGGGAAACACCATATATTTT. The rearrangement uses TRBV15 and TRBJ1-3; D may be TRBD1 (6 bases). This CDR3 is built from 17 residues. Germline loops: CDR1 LNHNV, CDR2 YYDKDF (reference sequence). V gave up 0 bases and J gave up 4 bases, with 16 bases separating them.

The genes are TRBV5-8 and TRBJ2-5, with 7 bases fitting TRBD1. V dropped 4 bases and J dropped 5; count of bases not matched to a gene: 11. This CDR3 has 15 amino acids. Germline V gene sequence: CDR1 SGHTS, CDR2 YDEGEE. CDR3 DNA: TGTGCCAGCAGCGACACGACAGGGAAATGGGAGACCCAGTACTTC. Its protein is CASSDTTGKWETQYF.

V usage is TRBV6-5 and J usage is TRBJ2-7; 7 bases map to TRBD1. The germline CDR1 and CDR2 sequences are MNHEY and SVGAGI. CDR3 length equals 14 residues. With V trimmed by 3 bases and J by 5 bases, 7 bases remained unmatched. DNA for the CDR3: TGTGCCAGCAGTTATGAGACAGGGTCAGACGAGCAGTACTTC. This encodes CASSYETGSDEQYF.

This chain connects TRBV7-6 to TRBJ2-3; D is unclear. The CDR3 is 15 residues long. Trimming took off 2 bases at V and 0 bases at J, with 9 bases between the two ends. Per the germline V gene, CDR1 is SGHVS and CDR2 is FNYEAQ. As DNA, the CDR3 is TGTGCCAGCAGCTTACTCGCGCTCAGCACAGATACGCAGTATTTT. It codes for CASSLLALSTDTQYF. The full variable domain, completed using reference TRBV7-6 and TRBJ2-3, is GAGVSQSPRYKVTKRGQDVALRCDPISGHVSLYWYRQALGQGPEFLTYFNYEAQQDKSGLPNDRFSAERPEGSISTLTIQRTEQRDSAMYRCASSLLALSTDTQYFGPGTRLTVL.

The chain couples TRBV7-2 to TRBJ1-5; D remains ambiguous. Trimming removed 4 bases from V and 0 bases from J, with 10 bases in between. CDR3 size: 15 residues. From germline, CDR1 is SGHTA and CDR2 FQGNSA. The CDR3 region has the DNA TGTGCCAGCAGCTCCAATCCGGATAGCAATCAGCCCCAGCATTTT. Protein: CASSSNPDSNQPQHF. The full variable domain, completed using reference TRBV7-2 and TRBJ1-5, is GAGVSQSPSNKVTEKGKDVELRCDPISGHTALYWYRQSLGQGLEFLIYFQGNSAPDKSGLPSDRFSAERTGGSVSTLTIQRTQQEDSAVYLCASSSNPDSNQPQHFGDGTRLSIL.

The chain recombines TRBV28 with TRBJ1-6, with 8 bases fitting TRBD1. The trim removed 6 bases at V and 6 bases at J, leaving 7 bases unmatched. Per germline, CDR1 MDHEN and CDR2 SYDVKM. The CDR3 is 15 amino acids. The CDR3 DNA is TGTGCCAGCAGCCCAACACAGGGGGGTAATTCACCCCTCCACTTT. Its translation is CASSPTQGGNSPLHF.

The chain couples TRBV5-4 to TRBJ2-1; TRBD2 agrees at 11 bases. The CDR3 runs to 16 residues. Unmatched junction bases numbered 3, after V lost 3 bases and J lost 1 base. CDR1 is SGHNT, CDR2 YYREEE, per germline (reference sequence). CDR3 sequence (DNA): TGTGCCAGCAGCTCGGGACTAGCGGTTTCCTACAATGAGCAGTTCTTC. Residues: CASSSGLAVSYNEQFF.

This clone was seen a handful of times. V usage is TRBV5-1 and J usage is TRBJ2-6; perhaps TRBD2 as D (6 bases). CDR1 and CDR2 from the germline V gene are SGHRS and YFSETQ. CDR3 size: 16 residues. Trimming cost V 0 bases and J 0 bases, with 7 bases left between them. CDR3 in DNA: TGCGCCAGCAGCTTGGCCGGGGGCTCTGGGGCCAACGTCCTGACTTTC. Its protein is CASSLAGGSGANVLTF.

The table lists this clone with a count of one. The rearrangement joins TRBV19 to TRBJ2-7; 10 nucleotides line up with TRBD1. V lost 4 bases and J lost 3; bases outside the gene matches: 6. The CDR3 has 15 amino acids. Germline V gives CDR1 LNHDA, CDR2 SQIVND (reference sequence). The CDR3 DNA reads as TGTGCCAGTAGTACCGGGACAGGGGTCATCTACGAGCAGTACTTC. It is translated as CASSTGTGVIYEQYF. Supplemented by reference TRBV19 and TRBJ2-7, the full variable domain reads DGGITQSPKYLFRKEGQNVTLSCEQNLNHDAMYWYRQDPGQGLRLIYYSQIVNDFQKGDIAEGYSVSREKKESFPLTVTSAQKNPTAFYLCASSTGTGVIYEQYFGPGTRLTVT.

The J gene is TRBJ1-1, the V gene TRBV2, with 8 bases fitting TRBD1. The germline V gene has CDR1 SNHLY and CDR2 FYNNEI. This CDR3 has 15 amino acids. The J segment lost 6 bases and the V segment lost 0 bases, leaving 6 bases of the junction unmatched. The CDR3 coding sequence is TGTGCCAGCAGTGAAGCACAGGGGGGGTTCCCTGAAGCTTTCTTT. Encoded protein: CASSEAQGGFPEAFF.

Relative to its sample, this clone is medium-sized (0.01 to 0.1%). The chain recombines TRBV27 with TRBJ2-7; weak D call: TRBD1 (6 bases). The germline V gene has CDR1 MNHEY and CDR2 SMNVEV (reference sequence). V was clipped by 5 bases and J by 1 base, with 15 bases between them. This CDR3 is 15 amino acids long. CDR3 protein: CASSPSGTPSYEQYF. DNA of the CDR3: TGTGCCAGCAGTCCATCCGGGACACCGTCCTACGAGCAGTACTTC.